This record concerns one T cell receptor (beta chain) sequence. Germline V lookup: CDR1 SGHNT, CDR2 YYREEE (reference sequence). The junction had 4 bases not matched to a gene; V was cut back by 2 bases and J by 0 bases. The CDR3 runs 16 residues. Participants' own reports of clinical history determined their cohort assignment. The record originates from a study of blood T cell repertoires in COVID-19. Study at large: Nucleic acid was either cDNA or gDNA, and it came from T cells, B-cell-depleted T cells, or PBMCs.

The assay was immunoSEQ multiplex PCR, and TCRdb's table has in-frame clones only and misses some. The sample records some 200,000 clones, 81% being singletons. Sequencing was done on a sample of PBMCs or T cells enriched from blood (not recorded which). This clonotype was sampled from a woman aged 45-65 years with acute COVID-19. The chain is built from TRBV5-4 and TRBJ2-3; 9 bases are shared with TRBD1. The CDR3 nucleotides are TGTGCCAGCAGCTTAGAGGGACAGGGCAGCACAGATACGCAGTATTTT. This sequence encodes CASSLEGQGSTDTQYF.